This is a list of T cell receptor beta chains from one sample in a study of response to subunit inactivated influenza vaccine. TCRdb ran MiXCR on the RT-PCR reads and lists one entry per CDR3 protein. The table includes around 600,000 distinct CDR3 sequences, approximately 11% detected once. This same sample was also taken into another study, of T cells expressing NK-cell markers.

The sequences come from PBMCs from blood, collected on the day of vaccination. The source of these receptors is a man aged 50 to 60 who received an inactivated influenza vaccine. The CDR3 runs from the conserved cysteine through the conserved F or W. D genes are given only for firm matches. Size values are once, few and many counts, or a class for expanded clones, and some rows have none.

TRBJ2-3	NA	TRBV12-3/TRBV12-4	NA	TGTGCCAGCAGTAGGGGGTCGGGCGATACGCAGTATTTT	CASSRGSGDTQYF
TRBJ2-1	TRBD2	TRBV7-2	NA	TGTGCCAGCAGCCGACGGAGCGGGAGGGGGGTGGATGAGCAGTTCTTC	CASSRRSGRGVDEQFF
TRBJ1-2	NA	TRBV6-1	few	TGTGCCAGCAGCCTGGGGAGCAATAACTATGGCTACACCTTC	CASSLGSNNYGYTF
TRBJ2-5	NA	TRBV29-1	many	TGCAGCGTTTACCCGATAGGAGGCCAAGAGACCCAGTACTTC	CSVYPIGGQETQYF
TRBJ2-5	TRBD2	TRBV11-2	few	TGTGCCAGCAGCTTACCAGCGGGGGCCACGGCCCAGTACTTC	CASSLPAGATAQYF
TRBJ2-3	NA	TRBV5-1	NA	TGCGCCAGCAGCTTGGGGGACTTGAAAACCACAGATACGCAGTATTTT	CASSLGDLKTTDTQYF
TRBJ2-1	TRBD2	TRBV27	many	TGTGCCAGCAGTTCGGCTAGCGGATACAATGAGCAGTTCTTC	CASSSASGYNEQFF
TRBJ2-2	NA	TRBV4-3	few	TGCGCCAGCAGCCGTCGGGGTTACGGGGAGCTGTTTTTT	CASSRRGYGELFF
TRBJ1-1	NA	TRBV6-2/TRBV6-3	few	TGTGCCAGCAGTTACTCCGGTCGGCGGGCGGGTGAAGCTTTCTTT	CASSYSGRRAGEAFF
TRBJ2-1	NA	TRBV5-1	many	TGCGCCAGCAGCTTGGATACCGGGTCCTTCAATGAGCAGTTCTTC	CASSLDTGSFNEQFF
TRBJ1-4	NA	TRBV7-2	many	TGTGCCAGCAGCTCCTATAATGAAAAACTGTTTTTT	CASSSYNEKLFF
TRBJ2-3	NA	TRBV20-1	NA	TGCAGTGCTCCGTCTGCGGCAGATACGCAGTATTTT	CSAPSAADTQYF
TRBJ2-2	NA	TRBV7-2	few	TGTGCCACCCGCGAGTTCGGAACCGGGGAGCTGTTTTTT	CATREFGTGELFF
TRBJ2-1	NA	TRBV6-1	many	TGTGCCAGCAGCACCGGGAGCTCCTACAATGAGCAGTTCTTC	CASSTGSSYNEQFF
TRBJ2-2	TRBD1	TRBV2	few	TGTGCCAGCAGTGCTAGGCCAGGGGGCGCAGGCACCGGGGAGCTGTTTTTT	CASSARPGGAGTGELFF
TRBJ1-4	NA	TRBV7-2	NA	TGTGCCAGCAGCCCGACAAGTGAAAAACTGTTTTTT	CASSPTSEKLFF
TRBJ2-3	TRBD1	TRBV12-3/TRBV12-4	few	TGTGCCAGCAGTTTATCATTTGGGACAGGGAGCTCAGATACGCAGTATTTT	CASSLSFGTGSSDTQYF
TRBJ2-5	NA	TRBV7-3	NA	TGTGCCAGCAGCTTAACGGATGGGACAAGAGAGACCCAGTACTTC	CASSLTDGTRETQYF
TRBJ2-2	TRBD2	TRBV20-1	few	TGCAGTGCTACCAAAACTAGCGGGATAGTCTGGGGCGGGGAGCTGTTTTTT	CSATKTSGIVWGGELFF
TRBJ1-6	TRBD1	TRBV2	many	TGTGCCAGCAAGCTGGACAGGGCCAATTCACCCCTCCACTTT	CASKLDRANSPLHF
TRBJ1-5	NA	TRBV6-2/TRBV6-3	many	TGTGCCAGCACCGGATATAGCAATCAGCCCCAGCATTTT	CASTGYSNQPQHF
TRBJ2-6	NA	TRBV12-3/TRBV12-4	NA	TGTGCCAGCAGTCAGGGACGTATCCCTCCCGTCCTGACTTTC	CASSQGRIPPVLTF
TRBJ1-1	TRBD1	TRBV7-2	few	TGTGCCAGCAGCAGACAGGGCGGGATTGAAGCTTTCTTT	CASSRQGGIEAFF
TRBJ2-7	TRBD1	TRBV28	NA	TGTGCCAGCAGTTTATTTGGACAGGGGGCCTACGAGCAGTACTTC	CASSLFGQGAYEQYF
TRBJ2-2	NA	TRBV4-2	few	TGTGCCAGCAGCCAAGATCGGCTCACCGGGGAGCTGTTTTTT	CASSQDRLTGELFF
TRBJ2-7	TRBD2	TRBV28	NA	TGTGCCAGCGAGCGGGGGGCTACCTACGAGCAGTACTTC	CASERGATYEQYF
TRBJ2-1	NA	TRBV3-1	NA	TGTGCCAGCAGCCAAGGGAGGGGCTTCTACAATGAGCAGTTCTTC	CASSQGRGFYNEQFF
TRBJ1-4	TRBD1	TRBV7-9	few	TGTGCCAGCAGTTATACCGGGACAGGGAAGACTAATGAAAAACTGTTTTTT	CASSYTGTGKTNEKLFF
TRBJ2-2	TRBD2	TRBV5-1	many	TGCGCCAGCAGCTCGGGACTACATAACACCGGGGAGCTGTTTTTT	CASSSGLHNTGELFF
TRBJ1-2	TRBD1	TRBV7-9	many	TGTGCCAGCAGCTCGAACCGGGACAGGGTCGACTATGGCTACACCTTC	CASSSNRDRVDYGYTF
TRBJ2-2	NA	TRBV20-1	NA	TGCAGTGCTACGCCGAAGCGGTGGAACACCGGGGAGCTGTTTTTT	CSATPKRWNTGELFF
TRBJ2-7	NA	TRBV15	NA	TGTGCCACCAGCAGAGGTCGGGGGCGTACCTACGAGCAGTACTTC	CATSRGRGRTYEQYF
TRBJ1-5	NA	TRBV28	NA	TGTGCCAGCAGGCAGTTGGGGGCAAACAATCAGCCCCAGCATTTT	CASRQLGANNQPQHF
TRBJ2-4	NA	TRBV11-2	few	TGTGCCAGCAGTAAGACAGAAGGCAAAAACATTCAGTACTTC	CASSKTEGKNIQYF
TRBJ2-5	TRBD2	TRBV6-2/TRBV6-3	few	TGTGCCAGCAGTTTTTCCACTAGCGGGAGAAAAGAGACCCAGTACTTC	CASSFSTSGRKETQYF
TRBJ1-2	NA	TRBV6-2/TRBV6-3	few	TGTGCCAGCAGTCCTGCGCCCAACTATGGCTACACCTTC	CASSPAPNYGYTF
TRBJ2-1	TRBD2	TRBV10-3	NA	TGTGCCATCAGTCAAGCGGGAGCAAACAATGAGCAGTTCTTC	CAISQAGANNEQFF
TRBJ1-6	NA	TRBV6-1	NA	TGTGCCAGCAGGTGGACGAAGGATTCACCCCTCCACTTT	CASRWTKDSPLHF
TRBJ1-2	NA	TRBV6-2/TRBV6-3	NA	TGTGCCAGCAGTTACTCGAGGACAGCTGCAGCTGTAGGCTATGGCTACACCTTC	CASSYSRTAAAVGYGYTF
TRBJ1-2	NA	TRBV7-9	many	TGTGCCAGCAGCTTAGCAGGGACGGATGGCTACACCTTC	CASSLAGTDGYTF
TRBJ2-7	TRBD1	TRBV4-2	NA	TGTGCCAGCAGCCAAGAGGCGAGACAGGGGTTCTACGAGCAGTACTTC	CASSQEARQGFYEQYF
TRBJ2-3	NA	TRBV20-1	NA	TGCAGTGCCCCTGACAGGTTGGATACGCAGTATTTT	CSAPDRLDTQYF
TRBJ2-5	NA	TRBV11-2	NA	TGTGCCAGCAGCACAACAGGAGGCGAGACCCAGTACTTC	CASSTTGGETQYF
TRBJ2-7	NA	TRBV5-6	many	TGTGCCAGCAGCTTCGGCAGGGTCTACGAGCAGTACTTC	CASSFGRVYEQYF
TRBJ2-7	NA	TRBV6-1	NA	TGTGCCAGCAGCAATCTCCGGGGAGACTACGAGCAGTACTTC	CASSNLRGDYEQYF
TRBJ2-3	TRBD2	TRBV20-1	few	TGCAGTGCTAGATATCTTGCGGGAGGGAGGAATGGAGATACGCAGTATTTT	CSARYLAGGRNGDTQYF
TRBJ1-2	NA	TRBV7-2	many	TGTGCCAGCAGCTCCCTCTTCGGGGTCGGGGATTATGGCTACACCTTC	CASSSLFGVGDYGYTF
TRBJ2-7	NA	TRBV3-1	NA	TGTGCCAGCAGCCAAGGGCGGGACGGAGGCAAGCAGTACTTC	CASSQGRDGGKQYF
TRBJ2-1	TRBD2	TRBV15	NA	TGTGCCACCAGCAGAGATGCCCCGGGACTAGGGAATGAGCAGTTCTTC	CATSRDAPGLGNEQFF
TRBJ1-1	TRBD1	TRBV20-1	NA	TGCAGTGCTAGAGATTTGGCAGGGGGTCGGAGGACTGAAGCTTTCTTT	CSARDLAGGRRTEAFF
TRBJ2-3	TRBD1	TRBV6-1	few	TGTGCCAGCAGTCAAAGACAGGGGGTAGCAGATACGCAGTATTTT	CASSQRQGVADTQYF
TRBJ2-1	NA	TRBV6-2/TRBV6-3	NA	TGTGCCAGCAACAGGGCCTCCTACAATGAGCAGTTCTTC	CASNRASYNEQFF
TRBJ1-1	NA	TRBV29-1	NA	TGCAGCGTTGAGGGATTGAACACTGAAGCTTTCTTT	CSVEGLNTEAFF
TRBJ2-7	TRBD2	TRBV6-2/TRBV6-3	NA	TGTGCCAGCAGGGATCGTGAACTAGCGGGAGTCGAGCAGTACTTC	CASRDRELAGVEQYF
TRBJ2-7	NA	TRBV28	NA	TGTGCCAGCGGCACATTACAGGGCTACGAGCAGTACTTC	CASGTLQGYEQYF
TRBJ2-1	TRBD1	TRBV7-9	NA	TGTGCCAGCAGCCCCTTAAACAGGGGAGTCTTCAATGAGCAGTTCTTC	CASSPLNRGVFNEQFF
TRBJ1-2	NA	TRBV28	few	TGTGCCAGCAGTTTAGCAGGGCCCGATGGCTACACCTTC	CASSLAGPDGYTF
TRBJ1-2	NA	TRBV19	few	TGTGCCAGTTCGGGGGGCCAGGCATTATATGGCTACACCTTC	CASSGGQALYGYTF
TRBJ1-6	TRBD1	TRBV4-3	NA	TGCGCCAGCAGTTCTGCCCCAGGGGGTTCGGATTCACCCCTCCACTTT	CASSSAPGGSDSPLHF